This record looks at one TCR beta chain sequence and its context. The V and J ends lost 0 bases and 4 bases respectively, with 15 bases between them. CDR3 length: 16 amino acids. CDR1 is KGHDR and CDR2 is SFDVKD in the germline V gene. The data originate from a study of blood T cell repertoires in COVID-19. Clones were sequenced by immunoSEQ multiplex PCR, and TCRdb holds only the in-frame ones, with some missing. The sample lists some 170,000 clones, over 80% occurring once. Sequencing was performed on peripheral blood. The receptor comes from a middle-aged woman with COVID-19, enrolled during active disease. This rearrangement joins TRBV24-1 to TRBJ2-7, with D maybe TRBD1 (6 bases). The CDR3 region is CATSDLSTGFGYEQYF. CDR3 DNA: TGTGCCACCAGTGATTTGTCTACAGGGTTCGGGTACGAGCAGTACTTC.